This T cell receptor (beta chain) comes out of a study of blood T cells in healthy people across ages. The second PCR ran about 7 to 12 cycles with a sample-barcoded 5' primer and J-beta primers. TCRdb recomputed calls from the 5' RACE reads with MiXCR, one row per CDR3 protein. The table lists hundreds of thousands of distinct CDR3 sequences, around 45% of them singletons. Study results and limitations: PBMC samples, being unsorted, prevented any conclusive comparison of naive and antigen-experienced cells. Among long-lived donors, naive CD4+ cells were more numerous and diversity higher than in aged donors.

In the case of this clonotype: No antigen is known for it.

The CDR3 has 13 amino acids. CDR1 is MDHEN, CDR2 SYDVKM, per germline. The rearrangement joins TRBV28 to TRBJ2-7, with TRBD2 as a possible D gene (5 bases). With the DNA end fitting TRBJ2-5 better, the J assignment may be wrong. Sequencing input: blood. The source is a man older than 75 in good health. This CDR3 is CASSSEVTGTQYF. DNA of the CDR3: TGTGCCAGCAGTTCGGAGGTTACGGGGACCCAGTACTTC.